The 27 T cell receptor beta chains below were found in one sample sequenced in a study of CD8 T cells in Susac syndrome. Random hexamers were used to reverse transcribe the RNA input (roughly 0.5 to 1 ug). TCRdb used MiXCR to reprocess the immunoSEQ multiplex PCR reads, holding one entry per CDR3 protein. The sample yields approximately 220,000 distinct CDR3 sequences, around 95% seen once. Material for sequencing was CD4+ T cells from PBMCs. The receptor source for this set is a human donor with multiple sclerosis.

This sequence joins TRBV5-6 and TRBJ2-4; the D gene could be TRBD1 or TRBD2 (5 bases each). Germline CDR1 SGHDT, CDR2 YYEEEE. CDR3 length: 16 amino acids. Trimming stripped 3 bases from V and 6 bases from J, with 19 bases between. The CDR3 coding sequence is TGTGCCAGCAGCTCAGACCGGGACCTCCGGGGAAACATTCAGTACTTC. This encodes CASSSDRDLRGNIQYF.

This chain connects TRBV12-3 or TRBV12-4 to TRBJ2-1; D is perhaps TRBD1 or TRBD2 (6 bases each). V lost 7 bases to trimming and J lost 4 bases, with 14 bases between them. This CDR3 comprises 14 residues. This CDR3 reads CASTGGGFYNEQFF. CDR3 in DNA: TGTGCCAGCACAGGAGGGGGGTTTTACAATGAGCAGTTCTTC.

The chain joins TRBV18 to TRBJ2-7; D possibly corresponds to TRBD2 (6 bases). Germline lookup yields CDR1 KGHSH and CDR2 LQKENI. The CDR3 spans 16 residues. V lost 5 bases and J 6 bases, leaving 23 bases between the germline ends. In nucleotides, the CDR3 is TGTGCCAGCTCAACCGTAGGGGCGGGGAGCGTAGGCGAGCAGTACGTC. Encoded protein: CASSTVGAGSVGEQYV.

The chain recombines TRBV6-2 or TRBV6-3 with TRBJ2-7, with TRBD1 matching 9 bases. CDR1 and CDR2 (germline): MNHEY, SVGEGT. CDR3 length: 15 residues. J gave up 4 bases and V 5 bases, and 9 bases lay outside the gene matches. The CDR3 loop reads CASSTGTGRWYEQYV. CDR3 DNA: TGTGCCAGCAGTACCGGGACAGGGAGGTGGTACGAGCAGTACGTC.

This sequence joins TRBV20-1 and TRBJ2-5; D remains unclear. V was trimmed by 0 bases and J by 7 bases, leaving 12 bases between them. The germline V gene encodes CDR1 DFQATT and CDR2 SNEGSKA (reference sequence). This CDR3 is built from 13 residues. CDR3 DNA: TGCAGTGCTAGAGAGGGTGTTCTGGGGACCCAGTACTTC. This translates into CSAREGVLGTQYF.

The rearrangement joins TRBV30 to TRBJ2-1, with 9 nucleotides matching TRBD2. The germline V gene has CDR1 GTSNPN and CDR2 SVGIG (reference sequence). Germline trimming cut 3 bases from V and 0 bases from J; bases unmatched to any gene: 3. The length of the CDR3 is 15 residues. The DNA of the CDR3 is TGTGCCTGGAGCAGACTAGCGGCCTCCTACAATGAGCAGTTCTTC. Its protein product is CAWSRLAASYNEQFF.

This clonotype has just one count. The chain links TRBV11-2 to TRBJ2-3; no firm D call. The CDR3 sequence is 14 residues long. Trimming left V 3 bases short and J 6 bases short, with 13 bases between. The germline V gene encodes CDR1 SGHAT and CDR2 FQNNGV. Here the CDR3 DNA reads TGTGCCAGCAGCTTTATTCCGATGGGGGATACGCAGTATTTT. The encoded protein is CASSFIPMGDTQYF.

This chain uses TRBV27 with TRBJ1-2; D is possibly TRBD1 (5 bases). The germline V gene encodes CDR1 MNHEY and CDR2 SMNVEV (reference sequence). V gave up 8 bases and J gave up 5 bases, with 18 bases separating them. The CDR3 totals 14 residues. CDR3 sequence (DNA): TGTGCCAGCGGGGCCGACGGAGGCGGGTATGGCTACACCTTC. This sequence encodes CASGADGGGYGYTF.

V gene TRBV20-1 combines with J gene TRBJ1-4, with a possible D match to TRBD1 (6 bases). Germline-derived CDR1 and CDR2 are DFQATT and SNEGSKA (reference sequence). V was cut by 0 bases and J by 8 bases, with 16 bases left in between. The length of the CDR3 is 15 residues. CDR3 DNA sequence: TGCAGTGCTAGAGATCGTAACAGGGAGTACGAAAAACTGTTTTTT. Amino acids: CSARDRNREYEKLFF.

The genes are TRBV20-1 and TRBJ2-5; 7 bases line up with TRBD2. Germline V lookup: CDR1 DFQATT, CDR2 SNEGSKA (reference sequence). Losses at the gene ends were 3 bases for V and 1 base for J; bases not matched to a gene: 8. This CDR3 region has 15 residues. DNA for the CDR3: TGCAGTGCTAGTCCAGCGGGGAGGGCCCAAGAGACCCAGTACTTC. Protein product: CSASPAGRAQETQYF.

J is TRBJ1-1 and V is TRBV29-1; D unresolved. Germline-derived CDR1 and CDR2 are SQVTM and ANQGSEA. This CDR3 has 12 amino acids. V was clipped by 2 bases and J by 4 bases, with 8 bases between them. The CDR3 spells CSVERAATEAFF. The DNA for the CDR3 is TGCAGCGTTGAACGGGCGGCCACTGAAGCTTTCTTT.

This clonotype was seen only once. The chain combines TRBV4-2 with TRBJ2-3; TRBD1 matches at 11 bases. Looked up from germline, CDR1 is LGHNA and CDR2 is YNFKEQ. CDR3 length equals 16 residues. V dropped 1 base and J dropped 5; count of bases not matched to a gene: 5. The CDR3 DNA reads as TGTGCCAGCAGCCAAGGGGGACAGGGGGGAGAAGATACGCAGTATTTT. Translating it yields CASSQGGQGGEDTQYF.

The J gene is TRBJ2-7, the V gene TRBV28; D possibly corresponds to TRBD2 (6 bases). V was cut by 5 bases and J by 4 bases, with 15 bases left in between. Germline V gives CDR1 MDHEN, CDR2 SYDVKM. The CDR3 is made up of 14 amino acids. CDR3 nucleotides: TGTGCCAGCAGTGGGGGGTCTGGACGGTACGAGCAGTACGTC. Translating gives CASSGGSGRYEQYV.

V usage is TRBV5-4 and J usage is TRBJ2-5, with D tentatively TRBD1 or TRBD2 (6 bases each). Germline V CDR1 and CDR2: SGHNT, YYREEE (reference sequence). This CDR3 comprises 14 residues. V lost 4 bases and J 5 bases, leaving 15 bases between the germline ends. The CDR3 protein is CASSPPGAGETQYF. The CDR3 bases are TGTGCCAGCAGCCCGCCGGGGGCGGGGGAGACCCAGTACTTC.

V gene TRBV30 combines with J gene TRBJ1-2, with D maybe TRBD1 (5 bases). Germline-derived CDR1 and CDR2 are GTSNPN and SVGIG (reference sequence). Deletions cut 1 base from V and 4 bases from J, with 10 bases between. The CDR3 runs 13 residues. CDR3 nucleotides: TGTGCCTGGAGTGATTTGGGGACCTATGGCTACACCTTC. Its protein product is CAWSDLGTYGYTF.

The chain has TRBV12-3 or TRBV12-4 and TRBJ2-4; D might be TRBD1 (6 bases). This CDR3 is built from 14 residues. Trimming stripped 5 bases from V and 8 bases from J, with 16 bases between. The CDR3 DNA reads TGTGCCAGCAGTCGACGCGGCAGGGGAGACATTCAGTACTTC. Protein product: CASSRRGRGDIQYF.

The rearrangement uses TRBV12-3 or TRBV12-4 and TRBJ1-2; 7 bases match TRBD1. This CDR3 is built from 15 residues. With 5 bases clipped from V and 6 bases from J, the junction kept 12 bases outside the gene matches. The CDR3 region has the DNA TGTGCCAGCAGTGCAAGACGACAGGGACCCCATGGCTACACCTTC. This sequence encodes CASSARRQGPHGYTF.

The genes are TRBV20-1 and TRBJ2-7; 7 bases are shared with TRBD2. The CDR3 contains 12 residues. Germline V lookup: CDR1 DFQATT, CDR2 SNEGSKA (reference sequence). J lost 3 bases, V lost 3 bases, and 2 bases had no gene match. CDR3 DNA sequence: TGCAGTGCTAGCGGGGGGAACTACGAGCAGTACGTC. It codes for CSASGGNYEQYV.

This chain uses TRBV7-2 with TRBJ2-3; D gene ambiguous. Germline V gives CDR1 SGHTA, CDR2 FQGNSA. The CDR3 length is 13 residues. V was pared by 11 bases and J by 5 bases, with 17 bases between. CDR3 in amino acids: CAVPRAQRDTQYF. CDR3 nucleotide sequence: TGTGCCGTCCCCCGGGCCCAGAGAGATACGCAGTATTTT. The full variable domain, rest sourced from reference TRBV7-2 and TRBJ2-3, is GAGVSQSPSNKVTEKGKDVELRCDPISGHTALYWYRQSLGQGLEFLIYFQGNSAPDKSGLPSDRFSAERTGGSVSTLTIQRTQQEDSAVYLCAVPRAQRDTQYFGPGTRLTVL.

This chain links TRBV7-2 with TRBJ1-2; 7 bases align to TRBD1. Losses at the gene ends were 5 bases for V and 3 bases for J; bases not matched to a gene: 12. Germline CDR1 and CDR2: SGHTA and FQGNSA. The CDR3 loop spans 16 amino acids. The CDR3 nucleotides are TGTGCCAGCAGCCCGAGACAGGGCCTTAAGGACTATGGCTACACCTTC. Its translation is CASSPRQGLKDYGYTF.

The V and J genes are TRBV20-1 and TRBJ2-1; 12 bases are shared with TRBD2. V shed 2 bases and J 8 bases; nucleotides not matched to a gene: 7. CDR1 is DFQATT, CDR2 SNEGSKA, per germline (reference sequence). The CDR3 is made up of 15 amino acids. The CDR3 DNA follows: TGCAGTGCTAGAATTCTAGCGGGGGGGCCATATGAGCAGTTCTTC. The encoded protein is CSARILAGGPYEQFF.

This CDR3 reads CANPGTPQETQYF. The CDR3, as DNA: TGTGCCAACCCCGGGACTCCTCAAGAGACCCAGTACTTC. The gene calls are TRBV2 and TRBJ2-5; D may be TRBD2 (6 bases). V gave up 10 bases and J gave up 2 bases, with 14 bases separating them. Germline assignment: CDR1 SNHLY and CDR2 FYNNEI. The CDR3 contains 13 residues.

The chain employs TRBV12-3 or TRBV12-4 and TRBJ1-1, with D unclear. Trimming took 6 bases from V and 0 from J, leaving 8 bases between them. The CDR3 totals 13 residues. The CDR3 reads CASRRGMNTEAFF. As DNA, the CDR3 is TGTGCCAGCAGGCGAGGGATGAACACTGAAGCTTTCTTT.

The genes are TRBV9 and TRBJ2-2; D unclear. The length of the CDR3 is 12 residues. Germline V gene lookup returns CDR1 SGDLS and CDR2 YYNGEE. V lost 0 bases and J 7 bases, leaving 4 bases between the germline ends. CDR3 region: CASSVADGELFF. The CDR3 coding sequence is TGTGCCAGCAGCGTAGCCGACGGGGAGCTGTTTTTT.

The chain links TRBV6-1 to TRBJ2-1; maybe TRBD1 (6 bases). The V gene's germline CDR1 is MNHNS and CDR2 SASEGT. The CDR3 extends over 16 amino acids. Trimming removed 6 bases from V and 1 base from J, with 16 bases in between. The CDR3 reads CASRKQGYLSYNEQFF. DNA of the CDR3: TGTGCCAGCAGAAAACAGGGATATCTTTCCTACAATGAGCAGTTCTTC.

This sequence joins TRBV4-1 and TRBJ2-5; 14 bases line up with TRBD2. The CDR3 is made up of 16 amino acids. V trimming: 5 bases; J trimming: 4 bases; junction bases outside the gene matches: 6. Per the germline V gene, CDR1 is MGHRA and CDR2 is YSYEKL. DNA of the CDR3: TGCGCCAGCAGCAGCGCCGGGACTAGCGGGGGAGAGACCCAGTACTTC. It encodes CASSSAGTSGGETQYF.

V gene TRBV6-1 combines with J gene TRBJ2-7, with D uncertain. V lost 2 bases and J 6 bases, leaving 11 bases between the germline ends. Per germline, CDR1 MNHNS and CDR2 SASEGT. CDR3 size: 13 residues. The CDR3 protein is CASSEIGSREQYV. The CDR3 nucleotides read TGTGCCAGCAGTGAAATAGGGTCGCGCGAGCAGTACGTC.